Shown below are 32 T cell receptor beta chains from a single sample sequenced in a study of blood T cell repertoires in COVID-19. TCRdb's table, derived via immunoSEQ multiplex PCR, lists solely in-frame clones and lacks some. The repertoire has roughly 460,000 clones, approximately 90% of them found once; the top ten carry more than 0.7%. Material for sequencing was peripheral blood. All receptors come from a young man with COVID-19, enrolled during active disease.

This chain joins TRBV9 and TRBJ2-3; 7 bases are shared with TRBD2. Per germline, CDR1 SGDLS and CDR2 YYNGEE. Germline trimming cut 2 bases from V and 3 bases from J; bases unmatched to any gene: 9. The CDR3 length is 16 residues. DNA for the CDR3: TGTGCCAGCAGCGTTGCGGGCCTAGCGGAGACAGATACGCAGTATTTT. As protein: CASSVAGLAETDTQYF.

The V call is TRBV5-1, the J call TRBJ1-2; 7 nucleotides line up with TRBD1. V trimming: 0 bases; J trimming: 6 bases; junction bases outside the gene matches: 14. Germline CDR1 reads SGHRS; CDR2 reads YFSETQ. The CDR3 extends over 17 amino acids. The CDR3 coding sequence is TGCGCCAGCAGCTTGGAACAGGGGATATCAAGGACACATGGCTACACCTTC. Translating gives CASSLEQGISRTHGYTF. The whole variable domain, filled in from reference TRBV5-1 and TRBJ1-2, reads KAGVTQTPRYLIKTRGQQVTLSCSPISGHRSVSWYQQTPGQGLQFLFEYFSETQRNKGNFPGRFSGRQFSNSRSEMNVSTLELGDSALYLCASSLEQGISRTHGYTFGSGTRLTVV.

This clone has more than one count but fewer than ten. The genes are TRBV4-1 and TRBJ1-5, with 8 bases fitting TRBD1. V dropped 2 bases and J dropped 7; count of bases not matched to a gene: 10. Germline V lookup: CDR1 MGHRA, CDR2 YSYEKL. The CDR3 is 16 amino acids. CDR3 DNA: TGCGCCAGCAGCCAATTAACGACCAGGGGGCCGCAGCCCCAGCATTTT. It encodes CASSQLTTRGPQPQHF.

This clone has just one count. The chain employs TRBV6-6 and TRBJ1-5, with TRBD1 identical over 8 bases. The CDR3 totals 16 residues. Germline values: CDR1 MNHNY, CDR2 SVGAGI (reference sequence). Germline trimming cut 5 bases from V and 3 bases from J; bases unmatched to any gene: 9. In nucleotides, the CDR3 is TGTGCCAGCAGTACCCCGACAGGGGTTTCCAATCAGCCCCAGCATTTT. It translates to CASSTPTGVSNQPQHF.

The chain uses TRBV19 and TRBJ1-1; 7 positions agree with TRBD1. The CDR3 sequence is 13 residues long. Germline CDR1 and CDR2: LNHDA and SQIVND (reference sequence). The ends lost 9 bases at V and 2 bases at J; junction bases unmatched: 6. DNA of the CDR3: TGTGCCAGCCATCGACAGGGAAACACTGAAGCTTTCTTT. Protein: CASHRQGNTEAFF.

The chain uses TRBV12-3 or TRBV12-4 and TRBJ2-2, with D possibly being TRBD2 (5 bases). The CDR3 is made up of 13 amino acids. V was pared by 6 bases and J by 6 bases, with 11 bases between. The CDR3 DNA sequence: TGTGCCAGCAGGCGGACTCCGCCCGGGGAGCTGTTTTTT. This codes for CASRRTPPGELFF.

V gene TRBV5-1 combines with J gene TRBJ2-5, with D tentatively TRBD2 (5 bases). Germline values: CDR1 SGHRS, CDR2 YFSETQ. The CDR3 is 13 residues long. V was pared by 4 bases and J by 4 bases, with 11 bases between. The CDR3 nucleotides read TGCGCCAGCAGCCCAACGGACTTAGAGACCCAGTACTTC. Its protein is CASSPTDLETQYF.

The rearrangement joins TRBV19 to TRBJ2-7; tentatively, D is TRBD2 (5 bases). Trimming took off 11 bases at V and 6 bases at J, with 23 bases between the two ends. Germline V gives CDR1 LNHDA, CDR2 SQIVND (reference sequence). The CDR3 totals 14 residues. Here the CDR3 DNA reads TGTGCCTCCAACCCCCGGACTCTGGACGGCGAGCAGTACTTC. This translates into CASNPRTLDGEQYF.

The V and J genes are TRBV3-1 (or the pseudogene TRBV3-2) and TRBJ2-7; the D gene is possibly TRBD1 (6 bases). The length of the CDR3 is 15 residues. V dropped 1 base and J dropped 3 bases, with 13 bases sitting between them. The germline V gene encodes CDR1 LGHDT and CDR2 YNNKEL (reference sequence). This CDR3 is CASSQVPGQSYEQYF. DNA for the CDR3: TGTGCCAGCAGCCAAGTCCCGGGACAAAGCTACGAGCAGTACTTC.

This sequence joins TRBV6-4 and TRBJ2-3, with TRBD2 identical over 7 bases. The germline gives CDR1 MRHNA, CDR2 SNTAGT. The CDR3 spans 16 residues. V was clipped by 3 bases and J by 1 base; unmatched bases: 7. CDR3 amino acids: CASSEGSGPRTDTQYF. The CDR3 DNA is TGTGCCAGCAGTGAAGGTAGCGGGCCACGCACAGATACGCAGTATTTT.

The J gene is TRBJ1-3, the V gene TRBV7-2; 11 nucleotides line up with TRBD1. V lost 5 bases and J lost 2; bases outside the gene matches: 2. Germline lookup yields CDR1 SGHTA and CDR2 FQGNSA. CDR3 length: 15 amino acids. As DNA, the CDR3 is TGTGCCAGCAGCCCGGACAGGGGGCCTGGAAACACCATATATTTT. Translating it yields CASSPDRGPGNTIYF.

This sequence joins TRBV5-1 and TRBJ1-2; 8 bases align to TRBD1. The germline V gene encodes CDR1 SGHRS and CDR2 YFSETQ. Unmatched junction bases numbered 5, after V lost 2 bases and J lost 8 bases. This CDR3 has 13 amino acids. The CDR3 region has the DNA TGCGCCAGCAGCTTTGGACAGGGTAGGGGCTACACCTTC. This sequence encodes CASSFGQGRGYTF.

As to this clone: Other nucleotide sequences from this sample produce the same CDR3. The chain uses TRBV5-5 and TRBJ2-7; D unresolved. CDR1 SGHKS and CDR2 YYEKEE come from the germline V gene (reference sequence). This CDR3 spans 12 amino acids. Between the trimmed V and J ends, which lost 3 bases and 5 bases, there was a span of 9 bases. CDR3: CASSSQGDEQYF. In DNA form, the CDR3 reads TGTGCCAGCAGCTCACAAGGAGACGAGCAGTACTTC. The whole variable domain, filled in from reference TRBV5-5 and TRBJ2-7, reads DAGVTQSPTHLIKTRGQQVTLRCSPISGHKSVSWYQQVLGQGPQFIFQYYEKEERGRGNFPDRFSARQFPNYSSELNVNALLLGDSALYLCASSSQGDEQYFGPGTRLTVT.

The rearrangement links TRBV19 to TRBJ1-1; D gene ambiguous. Trimming left V 5 bases short and J 1 base short, with 11 bases between. CDR1 is LNHDA, CDR2 SQIVND, per germline (reference sequence). This CDR3 contains 14 residues. The CDR3 sequence is CASSDRRENTEAFF. The CDR3 DNA follows: TGTGCCAGTAGTGACCGACGGGAGAACACTGAAGCTTTCTTT.

The chain recombines TRBV19 with TRBJ2-1; 11 bases align to TRBD2. After removal of 3 bases from V and 7 bases from J, the junction contained 8 bases not matched to a gene. There are 16 residues in the CDR3. Germline loops: CDR1 LNHDA, CDR2 SQIVND (reference sequence). CDR3 amino acids: CASSMSSGGAGNEQFF. The CDR3 DNA reads as TGTGCCAGTAGTATGAGTAGCGGGGGGGCCGGGAATGAGCAGTTCTTC.

The chain has TRBV7-9 and TRBJ2-3; a weak D match, TRBD2 (7 bases). The length of the CDR3 is 21 residues. Trimming removed 5 bases at V and 0 bases at J, with 30 bases between. Germline-derived CDR1 and CDR2 are SEHNR and FQNEAQ (reference sequence). Written as DNA, the CDR3 is TGTGCCAGCAGCAACAAGCGAGGGGGGGCTAGCGGAACCGCTAGCACAGATACGCAGTATTTT. Protein sequence: CASSNKRGGASGTASTDTQYF.

This chain joins TRBV27 and TRBJ2-1; 11 nucleotides match TRBD2. The CDR3 is 19 residues long. CDR1 is MNHEY and CDR2 is SMNVEV in the germline V gene (reference sequence). The ends lost 9 bases at V and 0 bases at J; junction bases unmatched: 16. CDR3 nucleotide sequence: TGTGCCAGTTCTTTGGATGTGCGACTAGCGGGACCCTCCTACAATGAGCAGTTCTTC. Its translation: CASSLDVRLAGPSYNEQFF.

The genes are TRBV11-2 and TRBJ2-7; unclear D gene. CDR3 size: 13 residues. Looked up from germline, CDR1 is SGHAT and CDR2 is FQNNGV. V dropped 4 bases and J dropped 4 bases, with 11 bases sitting between them. The CDR3 sequence is CASSSFRRYEQYF. CDR3 nucleotides: TGTGCCAGCAGCTCATTTCGGCGGTACGAGCAGTACTTC.

V is TRBV6-5 and J is TRBJ1-1, with 11 bases matching TRBD1. With 1 base clipped from V and 5 bases from J, the junction kept 6 bases outside the gene matches. Per germline, CDR1 MNHEY and CDR2 SVGAGI. CDR3 length equals 16 residues. In DNA form, the CDR3 reads TGTGCCAGCAGTTACTTTGGACAGGGGGCGCGGACTGAAGCTTTCTTT. This encodes CASSYFGQGARTEAFF.

This sequence joins TRBV2 and TRBJ2-1; 8 positions match TRBD1. CDR1 and CDR2 (germline): SNHLY, FYNNEI. Trimming at V came to 4 bases and at J to 8 bases, leaving 10 bases not matched to a gene. The length of the CDR3 is 15 residues. The CDR3 nucleotides read TGTGCCAGCAGTGGGGGGCCAGGGGGCGAGGATGAGCAGTTCTTC. As protein: CASSGGPGGEDEQFF.

The chain is built from TRBV2 and TRBJ1-1; no definite D call. The ends were cut back, 7 bases at V and 3 bases at J, with 9 bases in the middle. From germline, CDR1 is SNHLY and CDR2 FYNNEI. The length of the CDR3 is 12 residues. CDR3 sequence: CASNREYTEAFF. The CDR3 DNA is TGTGCCAGCAATCGGGAATACACTGAAGCTTTCTTT. The full variable domain, rest sourced from reference TRBV2 and TRBJ1-1, is EPEVTQTPSHQVTQMGQEVILRCVPISNHLYFYWYRQILGQKVEFLVSFYNNEISEKSEIFDDQFSVERPDGSNFTLKIRSTKLEDSAMYFCASNREYTEAFFGQGTRLTVV.

V usage is TRBV5-4 and J usage is TRBJ2-1; 11 nucleotides match TRBD1. CDR1 SGHNT and CDR2 YYREEE come from the germline V gene (reference sequence). The CDR3 loop spans 16 amino acids. J was trimmed by 5 bases and V by 2 bases; bases with no gene match: 6. The CDR3 reads CASSLPGTGGHNEQFF. The CDR3 DNA is TGTGCCAGCAGCTTACCCGGGACAGGGGGTCACAATGAGCAGTTCTTC.

The V and J genes are TRBV6-5 and TRBJ2-3, with 11 positions matching TRBD2. Germline-derived CDR1 and CDR2 are MNHEY and SVGAGI. V was pared by 9 bases and J by 12 bases, with 14 bases of the junction left unmatched. The CDR3 sequence is 14 residues long. The CDR3 loop is CASTSGGYLGSQYF. CDR3 DNA sequence: TGTGCCAGTACTAGCGGGGGTTACCTAGGTAGCCAGTATTTT.

The genes are TRBV11-2 and TRBJ2-7; D is perhaps TRBD2 (5 bases). The germline V and J ends were trimmed by 5 bases and 3 bases, with 14 bases remaining between them. The CDR3 is 14 amino acids. Germline assignment: CDR1 SGHAT and CDR2 FQNNGV. DNA of the CDR3: TGTGCCAGCAGCCTCGGACTTGGGGACTACGAGCAGTACTTC. This translates into CASSLGLGDYEQYF.

The J gene is TRBJ2-3, the V gene TRBV11-2, with 11 nucleotides matching TRBD2. V was clipped by 5 bases and J by 4 bases; unmatched bases: 8. The CDR3 runs 16 residues. From germline, CDR1 is SGHAT and CDR2 FQNNGV. CDR3: CASSPQLAGAPDTQYF. CDR3 bases: TGTGCCAGCAGCCCTCAACTAGCGGGAGCCCCAGATACGCAGTATTTT.

The J gene is TRBJ2-2, the V gene TRBV6-6; D not certain. Trimming pared 6 bases from V and 5 bases from J, leaving 7 bases between. Germline CDR1 and CDR2: MNHNY and SVGAGI (reference sequence). The CDR3 length is 12 residues. For the CDR3, the DNA is TGTGCCAGCAGGAGGAGAACCGGGGAGCTGTTTTTT. Translation: CASRRRTGELFF.

J is TRBJ1-5 and V is TRBV6-5; D might be TRBD1 (5 bases). Germline CDR1 MNHEY, CDR2 SVGAGI. With 7 bases removed from V and 6 bases from J, the gap between germline ends came to 16 bases. The CDR3 extends over 14 amino acids. The CDR3 region has the DNA TGTGCCAGCACCGCGGTGGGGGGGGGTCAGCCCCAGCATTTT. Translated: CASTAVGGGQPQHF.

V gene TRBV5-6 combines with J gene TRBJ2-7; the match to TRBD2 covers 9 bases. The CDR3 has 17 residues. The V segment lost 4 bases and the J segment 4 bases; nucleotides outside the gene matches: 15. Germline CDR1 reads SGHDT; CDR2 reads YYEEEE. The DNA of the CDR3 is TGTGCCAGCAGCCCGGGGGCGGTTCGGGCGGGAGGGTACGAGCAGTACTTC. Its translation is CASSPGAVRAGGYEQYF.

The V and J genes are TRBV2 and TRBJ2-3, with a possible D match to TRBD2 (6 bases). The length of the CDR3 is 15 residues. Germline V gene sequence: CDR1 SNHLY, CDR2 FYNNEI. V lost 3 bases and J 4 bases, leaving 14 bases between the germline ends. The CDR3 protein is CASSDFGRGSDTQYF. The CDR3 nucleotides read TGTGCCAGCAGTGATTTCGGGAGAGGCTCAGATACGCAGTATTTT.

The V gene is TRBV30, the J gene TRBJ1-1, with D unresolved. Trimming pared 0 bases from V and 3 bases from J, leaving 11 bases between. Germline lookup yields CDR1 GTSNPN and CDR2 SVGIG (reference sequence). The CDR3 covers 14 residues. The chain's CDR3 is CAWSVDSLDTEAFF. The CDR3 DNA sequence: TGTGCCTGGAGTGTAGACTCCCTGGACACTGAAGCTTTCTTT.

This clone was seen at least ten times. The sample carries other DNA sequences with the same CDR3. This chain links TRBV3-1 (or the pseudogene TRBV3-2) with TRBJ2-7; 7 bases align to TRBD2. Germline V CDR1 and CDR2: LGHDT, YNNKEL (reference sequence). CDR3 size: 15 residues. J lost 2 bases, V lost 0 bases, and 4 bases had no gene match. This CDR3 reads CASSQDSGGAYEQYF. The CDR3 coding sequence is TGTGCCAGCAGCCAAGACTCGGGAGGAGCCTACGAGCAGTACTTC.

V usage is TRBV19 and J usage is TRBJ2-5; 10 positions agree with TRBD1. Germline trimming cut 4 bases from V and 5 bases from J; bases unmatched to any gene: 1. The CDR3 extends over 13 amino acids. Germline V gives CDR1 LNHDA, CDR2 SQIVND (reference sequence). CDR3 nucleotide sequence: TGTGCCAGTAGTAAGGGACAGGGGGAGACCCAGTACTTC. This encodes CASSKGQGETQYF. Full variable domain (remainder filled in from reference TRBV19 and TRBJ2-5): DGGITQSPKYLFRKEGQNVTLSCEQNLNHDAMYWYRQDPGQGLRLIYYSQIVNDFQKGDIAEGYSVSREKKESFPLTVTSAQKNPTAFYLCASSKGQGETQYFGPGTRLLVL.